This T cell receptor beta chain was documented in a study of breast tumors, draining lymph nodes, adjacent tissues. Study observations and caveats: Luminal-like breast cancer showed significantly higher tumor–nontumor repertoire similarity than basal-like.

Germline V gene data show CDR1 as SGHRS and CDR2 as YFSETQ. Deletions cut 0 bases from V and 5 bases from J, with 15 bases between. The CDR3 has 16 residues. Samples came from axillary lymph nodes draining the breast cancer. This clonotype was observed at least ten times. Its antigen is currently unknown. TCRdb used MiXCR to reprocess the multiplex PCR reads, holding one entry per CDR3 protein. The sample shows approximately 88,000 distinct CDR3 sequences, roughly 29% of them seen only once. The chain joins TRBV5-1 to TRBJ2-1; D may be TRBD1 (5 bases). The specimen sequenced was axillary lymph node tissue. The clonotype was recovered from a female donor with breast cancer. Some clones in this sample may be carry-over from other donors' samples. The CDR3 DNA reads TGCGCCAGCAGCTTGGATCTGGGGCAAGGAGACAATGAGCAGTTCTTC. It is translated as CASSLDLGQGDNEQFF.